These 20 T cell receptor beta chains were all obtained from the same sample, sequenced in a study of persistence of HIV-infected CD4 T cells. These receptors' antigens are unknown. Anti-CD3/anti-CD28 beads served as a nonspecific positive control stimulus. Responding CD4+ T cells were sorted by upregulation of both CD40 ligand and CD69. The libraries were made with immunoSEQ version 4 in survey mode. Sequencing was performed with immunoSEQ multiplex PCR; in TCRdb, only in-frame clones are kept and a portion is missing. The sample consists of 30,000 to 45,000 clones, roughly 90% of them appearing once. The input for sequencing was CD4+ T cells sorted from PBMCs after roughly 18-hour stimulation, taken from a patient who received antiretroviral therapy. Receptors originate from an adult man with HIV who was CMV-seropositive.

Notes on this clone: The identical CDR3 is also encoded by other nucleotide sequences in the sample. The V and J genes are TRBV6-5 and TRBJ2-2; D not certain. CDR1 MNHEY and CDR2 SVGAGI come from the germline V gene. CDR3 size: 13 residues. V lost 8 bases to trimming and J lost 5 bases, with 12 bases between them. In DNA form, the CDR3 reads TGTGCCAGCTTTCCCCTTATAACCGGGGAGCTGTTTTTT. This sequence encodes CASFPLITGELFF.

The rearrangement joins TRBV12-3 or TRBV12-4 to TRBJ1-1; TRBD1 agrees at 7 bases. J lost 5 bases, V lost 7 bases, and 7 bases had no gene match. The length of the CDR3 is 13 residues. The CDR3 DNA reads as TGTGCCAGCAACCCAGGGGGGAGGACTGAAGCTTTCTTT. Encoded protein: CASNPGGRTEAFF.

The DNA of the CDR3 is TGTGCCACCAGCACTCCGGGACAGGGAGGCGGGACCCAGTACTTC. Translated: CATSTPGQGGGTQYF. V gene TRBV15 combines with J gene TRBJ2-5, with 9 bases fitting TRBD1. V dropped 4 bases and J dropped 7; count of bases not matched to a gene: 10. The CDR3 is made up of 15 amino acids. Germline V gene sequence: CDR1 LNHNV, CDR2 YYDKDF (reference sequence).

This sequence joins TRBV12-3 or TRBV12-4 and TRBJ2-7, with D unclear. Trimming cost V 6 bases and J 12 bases, with 18 bases left between them. CDR3 length equals 12 residues. CDR3 in amino acids: CASSLGGRFPYF. The CDR3 DNA reads as TGTGCCAGCAGCCTCGGCGGCCGATTCCCGTACTTC.

V and J are TRBV7-2 and TRBJ1-6; 7 bases agree with TRBD1. The CDR3 spans 14 residues. J lost 7 bases, V lost 6 bases, and 6 bases had no gene match. CDR1 and CDR2 from the germline V gene are SGHTA and FQGNSA. DNA of the CDR3: TGTGCCAGCAGGAGCGGGACAGCAAATTCACCCCTCCACTTT. This translates into CASRSGTANSPLHF.

The V gene is TRBV6-2 or TRBV6-3, the J gene TRBJ2-7, with 15 bases identical to TRBD2. V lost 0 bases, J lost 2 bases, and 14 bases stayed unmatched. CDR1 and CDR2 from the germline V gene are MNHEY and SVGEGT. This CDR3 contains 21 residues. The CDR3 sequence is CASSYSGKGLAGGRAPYEQYF. The CDR3 bases are TGTGCCAGCAGTTACTCGGGGAAAGGACTAGCGGGAGGGCGTGCGCCCTACGAGCAGTACTTC.

The CDR3 DNA sequence: TGTGCCAGCAGCTTAAGAGGGCCCGGGGAGCTGTTTTTT. Translating gives CASSLRGPGELFF. The chain carries TRBV5-5 and TRBJ2-2, with D tentatively TRBD2 (5 bases). V lost 2 bases and J 6 bases, leaving 8 bases between the germline ends. Per germline, CDR1 SGHKS and CDR2 YYEKEE (reference sequence). The CDR3 runs 13 residues.

The J gene is TRBJ1-2, the V gene TRBV30; 9 nucleotides match TRBD1. The CDR3 is made up of 16 amino acids. The trim removed 2 bases at V and 5 bases at J, leaving 12 bases unmatched. Germline loops: CDR1 GTSNPN, CDR2 SVGIG (reference sequence). In DNA form, the CDR3 reads TGTGCCTGGAGTCGGACTCGACAGGGGGAGGGGTATGGCTACACCTTC. This encodes CAWSRTRQGEGYGYTF.

Only one count was recorded for this clone. The chain carries TRBV7-2 and TRBJ2-3; 7 nucleotides align to TRBD2. There are 15 residues in the CDR3. Germline V gene data show CDR1 as SGHTA and CDR2 as FQGNSA. Losses at the gene ends were 2 bases for V and 0 bases for J; bases not matched to a gene: 2. The CDR3 protein is CASSLRRGSTDTQYF. The DNA for the CDR3 is TGTGCCAGCAGCTTACGGCGGGGGAGCACAGATACGCAGTATTTT.

V and J are TRBV18 and TRBJ2-7; D uncertain. V dropped 1 base and J dropped 2 bases, with 9 bases sitting between them. Germline CDR1 is KGHSH and CDR2 is LQKENI. The CDR3 has 14 residues. The DNA for the CDR3 is TGTGCCAGCTCACCACTGAGGTCAACCTACGAGCAGTACTTC. It specifies CASSPLRSTYEQYF.

The DNA of the CDR3 is TGTGCCAGCAGCCCGAGGGCAGGGGGCGTTGAAAAACTGTTTTTT. Its translation: CASSPRAGGVEKLFF. The rearrangement links TRBV7-9 to TRBJ1-4; 8 bases are a match to TRBD1. V was pared by 5 bases and J by 7 bases, with 9 bases of the junction left unmatched. Germline CDR1 and CDR2: SEHNR and FQNEAQ (reference sequence). This CDR3 spans 15 amino acids.

This chain connects TRBV7-6 to TRBJ1-1; the D is unclear. This CDR3 spans 15 amino acids. The ends were cut back, 2 bases at V and 0 bases at J, with 10 bases in the middle. Germline V lookup: CDR1 SGHVS, CDR2 FNYEAQ. The CDR3 loop is CASSLLQTMNTEAFF. CDR3 bases: TGTGCCAGCAGCTTATTACAGACCATGAACACTGAAGCTTTCTTT.

V gene TRBV15 combines with J gene TRBJ1-1; 8 bases fit TRBD1. The CDR3 spans 16 residues. Germline V lookup: CDR1 LNHNV, CDR2 YYDKDF (reference sequence). V gave up 3 bases and J gave up 4 bases; unmatched junction bases: 10. The CDR3 protein is CATSSDRGWGGTEAFF. The CDR3 region has the DNA TGTGCCACCAGCAGCGACAGGGGATGGGGGGGCACTGAAGCTTTCTTT.

This chain uses TRBV5-1 with TRBJ2-3; a possible D gene is TRBD2 (5 bases). There are 14 residues in the CDR3. Deletions cut 2 bases from V and 0 bases from J, with 7 bases between. Germline V gene lookup returns CDR1 SGHRS and CDR2 YFSETQ. The CDR3 sequence is CASSLAVSTDTQYF. CDR3 nucleotide sequence: TGCGCCAGCAGCTTAGCGGTTAGCACAGATACGCAGTATTTT.

This chain links TRBV14 with TRBJ2-5; D might be TRBD1 or TRBD2, each matching 6 bases. Germline V gene data show CDR1 as SGHDN and CDR2 as FVKESK. V gave up 1 base and J gave up 5 bases, with 17 bases separating them. This CDR3 has 16 residues. The CDR3 DNA is TGTGCCAGCAGCCAAGTTAGGGGGGACCGTCGGGAGACCCAGTACTTC. It is translated as CASSQVRGDRRETQYF. The full variable domain, completed using reference TRBV14 and TRBJ2-5, is EAGVTQFPSHSVIEKGQTVTLRCDPISGHDNLYWYRRVMGKEIKFLLHFVKESKQDESGMPNNRFLAERTGGTYSTLKVQPAELEDSGVYFCASSQVRGDRRETQYFGPGTRLLVL.

This clone was counted a few times. The DNA of the CDR3 is TGTGCCAGTAGTACCCTGGGACAGTTGAACACTGAAGCTTTCTTT. It encodes CASSTLGQLNTEAFF. This rearrangement joins TRBV19 to TRBJ1-1, with 7 bases that match TRBD1. Germline V gene data show CDR1 as LNHDA and CDR2 as SQIVND (reference sequence). The trim removed 4 bases at V and 0 bases at J, leaving 5 bases unmatched. CDR3 length equals 15 residues. Drawing the rest from reference TRBV19 and TRBJ1-1, the complete variable domain is DGGITQSPKYLFRKEGQNVTLSCEQNLNHDAMYWYRQDPGQGLRLIYYSQIVNDFQKGDIAEGYSVSREKKESFPLTVTSAQKNPTAFYLCASSTLGQLNTEAFFGQGTRLTVV.

The rearrangement joins TRBV5-1 to TRBJ1-2; 8 bases agree with TRBD1. Trimming cost V 3 bases and J 3 bases; bases outside gene matches: 4. This CDR3 is built from 14 residues. Germline CDR1 is SGHRS and CDR2 is YFSETQ. The CDR3 DNA reads as TGCGCCAGCAGCTCGACAGGGGTGGACTATGGCTACACCTTC. Residues: CASSSTGVDYGYTF.

The chain is built from TRBV7-2 and TRBJ2-7, with 8 bases matching TRBD2. This CDR3 comprises 14 residues. The germline CDR1 and CDR2 sequences are SGHTA and FQGNSA. With 3 bases clipped from V and 1 base from J, the junction kept 2 bases outside the gene matches. In DNA, the CDR3 is TGTGCCAGCAGCTTTTCGGGAGGGTCCTACGAGCAGTACTTC. Its protein product is CASSFSGGSYEQYF.

This sequence joins TRBV10-1 and TRBJ2-1; 10 positions match TRBD2. In germline, CDR1 is WNHNN, CDR2 SYGVQD (reference sequence). CDR3 length equals 15 residues. V dropped 5 bases and J dropped 10; count of bases not matched to a gene: 11. In DNA, the CDR3 is TGCGCCAGCAGTCTTAGCGGGGGGCCTTTAGGGGAGCAGTTCTTC. Its translation: CASSLSGGPLGEQFF.

V is TRBV18 and J is TRBJ2-7; D could derive from TRBD1 or TRBD2 (5 bases each). CDR3 size: 16 residues. V was cut by 4 bases and J by 3 bases, with 19 bases left in between. The germline V gene has CDR1 KGHSH and CDR2 LQKENI. CDR3 bases: TGTGCCAGCTCACTAGGGGACGTTTTTGAGTTCTACGAGCAGTACTTC. It specifies CASSLGDVFEFYEQYF.